These T cell receptor beta chains were read from a single sample in a study of T cell responses to AZD1222 COVID-19 vaccine. Profiled with immunoSEQ multiplex PCR; TCRdb holds only in-frame clones, not every one. Of 90,000 to 140,000 clones in the sample, around 89% are singletons; the top ten hold around 9.1%. The sequencing here drew on peripheral blood, taken on day 0 of AZD1222 vaccination. These receptors originate from an adult in good health. The conserved cysteine and the conserved F or W are not part of the CDR3 here.

V gene	CDR3 protein
TRBV11-2	ASSPGGLAGSGELF
TRBV5-1	ASSLTPSGNDEQF
TRBV29-1	SVEIRAHEQY
TRBV7-4	ASSLARGFGKNIQY
TRBV5-4	ASSLAGRGTGELF
TRBV19	ASKDGGAVPGANVLT
TRBV9	ASSVLAGVVLETQY
TRBV5-1	ASSLDVLNPGPMNTEAF
TRBV9	ASSVSGRGSTDTQY
TRBV27	ASSPSRRGEKLF
TRBV5-4	ASSPGGGSPLH
TRBV2	ASSAGTSYGYT
TRBV7-9	ASTLRSPGHRGGSNQPQH
TRBV18	ASSPDTGPQETQY
TRBV25-1	ASSGTEGFPDTQY
TRBV3-1/TRBV3-2	ASSQEGTGGAYNSPLH
TRBV7-4	ASSLKSATNEKLF
TRBV6-5	ASPEPSQNIQY
TRBV30	AWSVGGNTIY
TRBV6-1	ASSDRWETQY
TRBV7-6	ASSLATGGASGNTIY
TRBV29-1	SIWTGGDEQY
TRBV7-9	ASSLARRAYEQY
TRBV9	ASSSEGGLAGTSTDTQY
TRBV30	AWSVGRGDQPQH